Below are 21 T cell receptor beta chains sequenced from a single sample in a study of blood T cells in healthy people across ages. It was with a sample-barcoded 5' primer and a J-beta primer mix that a second PCR of about 7 to 12 cycles was run. TCRdb passed the 5' RACE reads through MiXCR, listing each CDR3 protein once. Of 800,000 or so distinct CDR3 sequences in the sample, around 62% are singletons; the top ten hold about a quarter. The sample comprised blood. These receptors were collected from a man aged 25 to 45 in good health.

The CDR3 reads CASSLYTGISSGNTIYF. The CDR3 DNA follows: TGTGCCAGCAGCTTATACACAGGGATAAGCTCTGGAAACACCATATATTTT. The chain couples TRBV7-6 to TRBJ1-3; tentative D call: TRBD1 (6 bases). The germline gives CDR1 SGHVS, CDR2 FNYEAQ. The CDR3 is 17 amino acids. V dropped 2 bases and J dropped 0 bases, with 14 bases sitting between them.

The chain recombines TRBV6-2 or TRBV6-3 with TRBJ2-1; D tentatively fits TRBD1 or TRBD2 (6 bases each). Matching the DNA end better, TRBJ2-7 makes the J call doubtful. The CDR3 covers 16 residues. CDR1 is MNHEY, CDR2 SVGEGT, per germline. CDR3 in amino acids: CASSWGVWTDRYEQYF. The DNA of the CDR3 is TGTGCCAGCAGCTGGGGGGTGTGGACAGACCGCTACGAGCAGTACTTC.

This clonotype was seen only a few times. This chain joins TRBV4-3 and TRBJ2-3, with D maybe TRBD1 (6 bases). CDR1 LGHNA and CDR2 YSLEER come from the germline V gene. V lost 3 bases and J 4 bases, leaving 11 bases between the germline ends. The CDR3 runs to 14 residues. CDR3 sequence: CASSHSDRPDTQYF. The CDR3 DNA sequence: TGCGCCAGCAGCCATTCTGACAGGCCAGATACGCAGTATTTT.

This chain joins TRBV27 and TRBJ2-7, with 8 nucleotides matching TRBD1. Germline V CDR1 and CDR2: MNHEY, SMNVEV (reference sequence). The CDR3 totals 15 residues. J gave up 10 bases and V 4 bases, and 15 bases lay outside the gene matches. CDR3 DNA: TGTGCCAGCAGTTCGGGTGGACAGGGTCCTTACGGACAGTACTTC. Its protein product is CASSSGGQGPYGQYF.

This rearrangement joins TRBV9 to TRBJ2-6; no definite D call. The V end lost 0 bases, the J end lost 0 bases, and 7 bases lay between the germline ends. This CDR3 region has 16 residues. Germline values: CDR1 SGDLS, CDR2 YYNGEE. In nucleotides, the CDR3 is TGTGCCAGCAGCGTAGCTCGGAGCTCTGGGGCCAACGTCCTGACTTTC. As protein: CASSVARSSGANVLTF.

CDR3 bases: TGTGCCAGCAGCCAAGAGGGACAGACCTACGAGCAGTACTTC. It encodes CASSQEGQTYEQYF. The chain couples TRBV4-2 to TRBJ2-4; 7 nucleotides match TRBD1. The DNA matches TRBJ2-7 better at its end, which makes the J call doubtful. Germline V CDR1 and CDR2: LGHNA, YNFKEQ. The CDR3 loop spans 14 amino acids.

In the case of this clonotype: Germline is not matched at one junction end, which may reflect a read error. The CDR3 nucleotides read TGTGCGAGCAGTGAAACAACAGGGGCCAATCAGCCCCAGCATTTT. Its translation is CASSETTGANQPQHF. This chain links TRBV2 with TRBJ1-5; 7 bases map to TRBD1. The CDR3 runs to 15 residues. Germline V gene data show CDR1 as SNHLY and CDR2 as FYNNEI.

The chain joins TRBV7-9 to TRBJ2-1, with D perhaps TRBD2 (5 bases). This CDR3 contains 15 residues. The V gene's germline CDR1 is SEHNR and CDR2 FQNEAQ (reference sequence). Trimming removed 1 base at V and 0 bases at J, with 7 bases between. The CDR3 region is CASSLGTPSYNEQFF. The CDR3 coding sequence is TGTGCCAGCAGCTTAGGGACTCCCTCCTACAATGAGCAGTTCTTC.

The chain employs TRBV20-1 and TRBJ2-1, with D unclear. Germline V gene lookup returns CDR1 DFQATT and CDR2 SNEGSKA (reference sequence). The CDR3 is 12 residues long. With 5 bases removed from V and 6 bases from J, the gap between germline ends came to 11 bases. Here the CDR3 DNA reads TGCAGTGCTCCTTCCTGGTTCAATGAGCAGTTCTTC. As protein: CSAPSWFNEQFF.

J is TRBJ1-1 and V is TRBV10-3, with unresolved D. The germline V and J ends were trimmed by 5 bases and 0 bases, with 7 bases remaining between them. The germline V gene has CDR1 ENHRY and CDR2 SYGVKD. This CDR3 is 13 amino acids long. The CDR3 region is CAISRNLNTEAFF. Here the CDR3 DNA reads TGTGCCATCAGTCGGAACTTGAACACTGAAGCTTTCTTT.

This chain links TRBV4-3 with TRBJ1-1; D unresolved. The germline V gene has CDR1 LGHNA and CDR2 YSLEER. Trimming stripped 1 base from V and 8 bases from J, with 17 bases between. The CDR3 extends over 15 amino acids. DNA of the CDR3: TGCGCCAGCAGCCAAGTAGGGTATACCGACCTAGAAGCTTTCTTT. Amino acid sequence: CASSQVGYTDLEAFF.

This clonotype was seen a few times. The DNA for the CDR3 is TGTGCCAGCAGCGTAGCTTCCTTGTCTAACAATGAGCAGTTCTTC. Translated: CASSVASLSNNEQFF. The genes are TRBV9 and TRBJ2-1; D is uncertain. The CDR3 has 15 amino acids. V was trimmed by 0 bases and J by 5 bases, leaving 12 bases between them. In germline, CDR1 is SGDLS, CDR2 YYNGEE.

The rearrangement joins TRBV25-1 to TRBJ2-5; D not certain. Per the germline V gene, CDR1 is MGHDK and CDR2 is SYGVNS. V was trimmed by 6 bases and J by 9 bases, leaving 11 bases between them. The CDR3 runs to 11 residues. This chain's CDR3 is CASRVGVAQYF. CDR3 coding DNA: TGTGCCAGCAGGGTTGGGGTGGCCCAGTACTTC.

V usage is TRBV28 and J usage is TRBJ2-7; TRBD1 matches 8 bases. Germline V CDR1 and CDR2: MDHEN, SYDVKM. V lost 3 bases and J lost 5; bases outside the gene matches: 6. The CDR3 runs 14 residues. This chain's CDR3 is CASSLTGASHEQYF. CDR3 in DNA: TGTGCCAGCAGTTTGACAGGGGCATCCCACGAGCAGTACTTC.

This chain uses TRBV2 with TRBJ2-4; perhaps TRBD2 as D (6 bases). The CDR3 spans 13 residues. Trimming removed 8 bases from V and 8 bases from J, with 16 bases in between. Looked up from germline, CDR1 is SNHLY and CDR2 is FYNNEI. The CDR3 reads CASGGRPRDIQYF. CDR3 sequence (DNA): TGTGCCAGCGGGGGGAGGCCTAGGGACATTCAGTACTTC.

This rearrangement joins TRBV20-1 to TRBJ2-7; no definite D call. The CDR3 length is 17 residues. Germline V gives CDR1 DFQATT, CDR2 SNEGSKA (reference sequence). V gave up 0 bases and J gave up 2 bases, with 20 bases separating them. CDR3 sequence: CSARDAGDIQSPYEQYF. CDR3 nucleotide sequence: TGCAGTGCTAGAGACGCAGGAGATATTCAGAGCCCCTACGAGCAGTACTTC.

The chain couples TRBV28 to TRBJ2-7, with 14 nucleotides matching TRBD2. The CDR3 is 16 amino acids. CDR1 is MDHEN and CDR2 is SYDVKM in the germline V gene. The V segment lost 5 bases and the J segment 3 bases; nucleotides outside the gene matches: 6. CDR3 residues: CASSPTSGGGIYEQYF. In DNA form, the CDR3 reads TGTGCCAGCAGTCCGACTAGCGGGGGGGGTATCTACGAGCAGTACTTC.

The V and J genes are TRBV18 and TRBJ1-2, with a weak D call TRBD1 (6 bases). With 2 bases removed from V and 8 bases from J, the gap between germline ends came to 15 bases. The CDR3 has 14 amino acids. Germline V gives CDR1 KGHSH, CDR2 LQKENI. The CDR3 nucleotides read TGTGCCAGCTCACCATCGTCGGGGGCCGACGGCTACACCTTC. Protein product: CASSPSSGADGYTF.

V usage is TRBV6-5 and J usage is TRBJ1-2; 8 bases are shared with TRBD1. Germline V gene sequence: CDR1 MNHEY, CDR2 SVGAGI. V gave up 6 bases and J gave up 4 bases; unmatched junction bases: 7. CDR3 size: 14 residues. The CDR3 DNA reads as TGTGCCAGCAGGGACGACAGGGGCGCCTATGGCTACACCTTC. Its protein product is CASRDDRGAYGYTF.

This clonotype appeared a single time. The gene calls are TRBV5-1 and TRBJ1-1, with TRBD1 identical over 11 bases. V shed 0 bases and J 10 bases; nucleotides not matched to a gene: 11. The germline V gene encodes CDR1 SGHRS and CDR2 YFSETQ. This CDR3 comprises 16 residues. The DNA for the CDR3 is TGCGCCAGCAGCTTGGGGCCCTCAGGACAGGGGGCTGGAGCTTTCTTT. Protein product: CASSLGPSGQGAGAFF.

The count of this clonotype is one. The chain is built from TRBV3-1 and TRBJ1-2, with 8 bases lining up with TRBD1. The length of the CDR3 is 16 residues. With 0 bases clipped from V and 3 bases from J, the junction kept 6 bases outside the gene matches. Germline V gene lookup returns CDR1 LGHDT and CDR2 YNNKEL (reference sequence). The CDR3 region is CASSQEASGGDYGYTF. The CDR3 DNA follows: TGTGCCAGCAGCCAAGAAGCATCAGGGGGCGACTATGGCTACACCTTC.